This entry features one T cell receptor beta chain sequence. What antigen it recognizes has not been identified. The input lacks base qualities; no much larger clone sits a single base away. One collaborating source in Seattle enrolled patients during active infection and followed them longitudinally through the course of disease. Whole blood was collected in K2EDTA tubes by collaborating institutions according to the institutions' own protocols. For TCRbeta analysis, collaborators shipped samples as frozen whole blood, isolated PBMCs, or DNA extracted from either of those sample types. This sample is drawn from a study of blood T cell repertoires in COVID-19 (dated by TCRdb to 2019 to 2021). At the level of the whole study: Samples from collaborators originated in the United States, Italy and Spain and spanned both the acute and convalescent phases of COVID-19. The prospective study material was composed of cDNA or gDNA derived from T cells, B-cell-depleted T cells, or PBMCs. Subjects who had been exposed to COVID-19, were actively infected with it, or had recovered from it provided the deeply sampled blood TCRbeta repertoires that made up the dataset. The repertoires were made available in a free public database intended to serve as a resource for research on the immune response to SARS-CoV-2. Samples were obtained from the ongoing ImmuneRACE study (first 160 participants) and from 1,254 subjects provided by 6 global collaborators. Sample metadata almost always included a de-identified subject ID, COVID-19 status, age in years and sex. Where available, HLA class I and class II types were obtained from metadata supplied by the sample provider rather than from assay-based typing.

A distance of 16 bases separates the germline ends of V and J, which lose 3 bases and 4 bases respectively. From its cysteine to its phenylalanine, the CDR3 spans 15 amino acids. Only CDR3 DNA remains: 45 bases, in frame from the first base. The germline V gene provides CDR1 SGHRS and CDR2 YFSETQ. The paper's findings and limits, for the study overall: The amount of clinical and demographic metadata varied by source and participant and was provided uncurated.

The immunoSEQ Assay, a bias-controlled multiplex PCR, was used to amplify TCRbeta CDR3 regions from genomic DNA. Processing in the source paper ran as follows. The number of nucleated cells in each sample was estimated by amplification of reference gene primers within the assay. Sequence reads were collapsed and filtered to measure the absolute abundance of every unique TCRbeta CDR3 rearrangement. For each sample, productive Simpson clonality was calculated as the square root of Simpson's diversity index over productive rearrangements. Held by TCRdb, this immuneACCESS table contains in-frame sequences only and omits some clones. Under half of the omission traces to an unresolved V gene where checked; the cause of the rest is unknown. The V and J calls and clone size come from that table; D and trimming were worked out from the DNA. The sample table holds approximately 70,000 clones, of which about 91% were seen once. 6% to 7.5% of the sample lies in the top ten.

This clonotype was obtained from a man aged 40-50 years with COVID-19, enrolled during active disease. The sequencing sample was made of peripheral blood. The V and J segments used are TRBV5-1 and TRBJ1-1; TRBD1 might be the D gene, on 6 matching bases. The CDR3 protein: CASSSLGGDGTEAFF. The sequence in DNA is TGCGCCAGCAGCTCCTTAGGGGGAGATGGCACTGAAGCTTTCTTT.